One and the same sample provided the 23 T cell receptor beta chains below, sequenced in a study of T cell repertoires in ileal Crohn's disease (dated by TCRdb to about 2019). Interpreted using the paper, the time point label stands for: neoterminal ileum biopsy at postoperative endoscopy, about 6 months after surgery. Libraries came from the immunoSEQ multiplex PCR assay. This immuneACCESS table, as held by TCRdb, lists in-frame sequences with V and J called but not all clones. Of the missing ones, under half trace to an unresolved V gene in checked studies; the others have no known cause. In this sample the table shows some 16,000 clones, 65% to 80% of which occur a single time. Roughly 4.1% of the sample is taken by the ten largest. The source material was ileal tissue. These receptors all stem from an adult with Crohn's disease.

V and J are TRBV7-2 and TRBJ2-3; D is undetermined. The CDR3 contains 13 residues. V lost 1 base and J 7 bases, leaving 9 bases between the germline ends. Germline V CDR1 and CDR2: SGHTA, FQGNSA. CDR3 nucleotide sequence: TGTGCCAGCAGCTTAGAGAGGAGATATACGCAGTATTTT. This translates into CASSLERRYTQYF.

The chain links TRBV5-1 to TRBJ2-1, with 14 bases matching TRBD2. V gave up 4 bases and J gave up 6 bases; unmatched junction bases: 6. This CDR3 is built from 16 residues. Germline V gene lookup returns CDR1 SGHRS and CDR2 YFSETQ. The CDR3 DNA sequence: TGCGCCAGCAGCCAATCGACTAGCGGGAGGGCCAATGAGCAGTTCTTC. Protein sequence: CASSQSTSGRANEQFF.

This clone has more than one count but fewer than ten. The CDR3 region is CASSQDAGNPYEQYF. In nucleotides, the CDR3 is TGCGCCAGCAGCCAAGATGCGGGGAATCCCTACGAGCAGTACTTC. This rearrangement joins TRBV4-1 to TRBJ2-7; a possible D gene is TRBD2 (6 bases). This CDR3 spans 15 amino acids. CDR1 and CDR2 (germline): MGHRA, YSYEKL. Trimming removed 0 bases from V and 2 bases from J, with 11 bases in between.

Here the CDR3 reads CASSLEQGRAYEQYF. The CDR3, as DNA: TGTGCCAGCAGCTTGGAACAGGGAAGAGCCTACGAGCAGTACTTC. The chain couples TRBV5-4 to TRBJ2-7; D perhaps matches TRBD1 (6 bases). Trimming shortened V by 0 bases and J by 2 bases, and 12 bases separated the two germline ends. Germline V gene data show CDR1 as SGHNT and CDR2 as YYREEE (reference sequence). The CDR3 has 15 residues.

The chain couples TRBV6-1 to TRBJ2-5; D gene unclear. The J call may be incorrect, as the DNA end agrees better with TRBJ2-7. The CDR3 runs to 12 residues. Germline V lookup: CDR1 MNHNS, CDR2 SASEGT. For the CDR3, the DNA is TGTGCCAGCAGTGAAGCAATCTACGAGCAGTACTTC. Amino acid sequence: CASSEAIYEQYF.

CDR3 coding DNA: TGTGCCAGCTCACAAAACCGGACAGGCAATCAGCCCCAGCATTTT. This translates into CASSQNRTGNQPQHF. This chain connects TRBV18 to TRBJ1-5; D might be TRBD1 (6 bases). CDR3 length: 15 residues. Germline loops: CDR1 KGHSH, CDR2 LQKENI. Trimming pared 4 bases from V and 2 bases from J, leaving 12 bases between.

In DNA form, the CDR3 reads TGTGCCAGCAGCTTCGGACAAGGAAACTATGGCTACACCTTC. This encodes CASSFGQGNYGYTF. The rearrangement joins TRBV5-6 to TRBJ1-2; a possible D gene is TRBD1 (5 bases). Looked up from germline, CDR1 is SGHDT and CDR2 is YYEEEE. The CDR3 totals 14 residues. V lost 2 bases and J 2 bases, leaving 10 bases between the germline ends.

Notes on this clone: The junction differs from germline at one of its ends, possibly a read error. The chain is built from TRBV13 and TRBJ2-7; 7 bases fit TRBD2. Germline CDR1 and CDR2: PRHDT and FYEKMQ (reference sequence). There are 12 residues in the CDR3. CDR3 in amino acids: CASSLGPGLGTF. The CDR3 coding sequence is TGTGCCAGCAGCTTAGGTCCCGGACTAGGGACCTTC. Supplemented by reference TRBV13 and TRBJ2-7, the full variable domain reads AAGVIQSPRHLIKEKRETATLKCYPIPRHDTVYWYQQGPGQDPQFLISFYEKMQSDKGSIPDRFSAQQFSDYHSELNMSSLELGDSALYFCASSLGPGLGTFGPGTRLTVT.

The V call is TRBV6-5, the J call TRBJ1-2; D possibly corresponds to TRBD1 (6 bases). Germline assignment: CDR1 MNHEY and CDR2 SVGAGI. There are 16 residues in the CDR3. V was cut by 0 bases and J by 7 bases, with 18 bases left in between. The CDR3 DNA follows: TGTGCCAGCAGTTACTCCGGGGGGCGAGGGGCAGGTGGCTACACCTTC. It codes for CASSYSGGRGAGGYTF.

As to this clone: At one end, the junction sequence differs from germline, possibly due to a read error. The chain links TRBV5-6 to TRBJ1-2, with 7 positions matching TRBD1. The CDR3 totals 17 residues. Germline CDR1 reads SGHDT; CDR2 reads YYEEEE. The CDR3 sequence is CASSSLPRDSPLPGSTF. CDR3 nucleotides: TGTGCCAGCAGTTCTCTTCCCCGGGACAGCCCCCTACCTGGCTCCACCTTC.

The chain combines TRBV2 with TRBJ2-5; D remains unclear. This CDR3 spans 13 amino acids. The V gene lost 2 bases and the J gene lost 4 bases, with 8 bases spanning the gap. The V gene's germline CDR1 is SNHLY and CDR2 FYNNEI. DNA for the CDR3: TGTGCCAGCAGTGAATTGGCAAGAGAGACCCAGTACTTC. Residues: CASSELARETQYF.

V usage is TRBV7-9 and J usage is TRBJ1-2, with 7 bases aligning to TRBD1. Per germline, CDR1 SEHNR and CDR2 FQNEAQ (reference sequence). Trimming removed 8 bases from V and 3 bases from J; junction bases left unmatched: 9. This CDR3 has 14 amino acids. In nucleotides, the CDR3 is TGTGCCAGCGATTATTTAGGGGGCGACTATGGCTACACCTTC. Its translation is CASDYLGGDYGYTF.

The chain combines TRBV6-1 with TRBJ1-1, with D uncertain. The V end lost 2 bases, the J end lost 10 bases, and 5 bases lay between the germline ends. Germline-derived CDR1 and CDR2 are MNHNS and SASEGT. The CDR3 is 10 residues long. CDR3 in DNA: TGTGCCAGCAGTGAAACAAGAGCTTTCTTT. Its translation: CASSETRAFF.

This sequence joins TRBV10-3 and TRBJ2-1; TRBD1 is a possible D gene (6 bases). The CDR3 covers 12 residues. With 9 bases removed from V and 1 base from J, the gap between germline ends came to 7 bases. The germline V gene has CDR1 ENHRY and CDR2 SYGVKD. DNA of the CDR3: TGTGCCATGGACAGTTCCTACAATGAGCAGTTCTTC. This translates into CAMDSSYNEQFF.

CDR3 DNA sequence: TGTGCCAGCAGTGAAATAAAATCCGGGACAGCTTATAACTCCTATAATTCACCCCTCCACTTT. This gives the protein CASSEIKSGTAYNSYNSPLHF. The rearrangement links TRBV2 to TRBJ1-6; the match to TRBD1 covers 7 bases. CDR1 and CDR2 from the germline V gene are SNHLY and FYNNEI. CDR3 size: 21 residues. V was pared by 2 bases and J by 0 bases, with 16 bases of the junction left unmatched.

The gene calls are TRBV30 and TRBJ1-5; tentatively, D is TRBD1 (6 bases). Per germline, CDR1 GTSNPN and CDR2 SVGIG (reference sequence). The CDR3 is 13 amino acids. V was cut by 1 base and J by 5 bases, with 9 bases left in between. The CDR3 DNA reads as TGTGCCTGGAGTGAGGGGGTTGATCAGCCCCAGCATTTT. The encoded protein is CAWSEGVDQPQHF.

The table lists this clone with a few counts. The genes are TRBV9 and TRBJ2-3; the match to TRBD2 covers 8 bases. Per the germline V gene, CDR1 is SGDLS and CDR2 is YYNGEE. J was trimmed by 4 bases and V by 4 bases; bases with no gene match: 11. The CDR3 length is 16 residues. This CDR3 reads CASSPPGREAADTQYF. The CDR3 bases are TGTGCCAGCAGCCCCCCCGGGAGGGAGGCGGCAGATACGCAGTATTTT.

This clone was counted only a few times. This chain connects TRBV19 to TRBJ2-2; tentative D call: TRBD2 (6 bases). Trimming removed 6 bases from V and 5 bases from J, with 16 bases in between. The germline CDR1 and CDR2 sequences are LNHDA and SQIVND (reference sequence). The CDR3 runs to 15 residues. Here the CDR3 DNA reads TGTGCCAGTAGGGGGATGGGACTCATTACCGGGGAGCTGTTTTTT. Translated, it gives CASRGMGLITGELFF.

The chain employs TRBV7-8 and TRBJ1-5; tentative D call: TRBD1 (6 bases). The CDR3 sequence is 15 residues long. In germline, CDR1 is SGHVS, CDR2 FQNEAQ. Between the trimmed V and J ends, which lost 2 bases and 3 bases, there was a span of 11 bases. CDR3 residues: CASSLSTGTNQPQHF. CDR3 DNA: TGTGCCAGCAGCTTATCAACAGGGACCAATCAGCCCCAGCATTTT.

This clone was detected a few times. V gene TRBV6-1 combines with J gene TRBJ1-1; TRBD1 is a possible D gene (6 bases). V lost 7 bases and J lost 11, with 17 bases in between. The CDR3 runs to 12 residues. Per the germline V gene, CDR1 is MNHNS and CDR2 is SASEGT. The CDR3, as DNA: TGTGCCAGCACGCCTCAGGGGCAGAACGCTTTCTTT. This gives the protein CASTPQGQNAFF.

The rearrangement joins TRBV4-1 to TRBJ2-7; TRBD2 is a possible D gene (5 bases). Germline values: CDR1 MGHRA, CDR2 YSYEKL. The CDR3 loop spans 14 amino acids. The V gene lost 5 bases and the J gene lost 2 bases, with 13 bases spanning the gap. The CDR3 nucleotides read TGCGCCAGCAGCTCTACTAGGACGCCCTACGAGCAGTACTTC. Residues: CASSSTRTPYEQYF.

The table lists this clone with a few counts. The V gene is TRBV27, the J gene TRBJ1-1; 7 bases are shared with TRBD1. The CDR3 spans 14 residues. Germline V lookup: CDR1 MNHEY, CDR2 SMNVEV (reference sequence). V lost 3 bases and J lost 3; bases outside the gene matches: 4. Here the CDR3 reads CASSLDRRYTEAFF. DNA for the CDR3: TGTGCCAGCAGTTTGGACAGGCGGTACACTGAAGCTTTCTTT.

This chain's CDR3 is CASSYGRGVGAGELFF. The DNA for the CDR3 is TGTGCCAGCAGTTATGGGCGCGGGGTGGGCGCCGGGGAGCTGTTTTTT. The chain uses TRBV6-5 and TRBJ2-2; a possible D gene is TRBD2 (6 bases). The CDR3 covers 16 residues. Germline loops: CDR1 MNHEY, CDR2 SVGAGI. Trimming stripped 3 bases from V and 6 bases from J, with 17 bases between.